This T cell receptor (beta chain) was recovered during a study of PD-1 blockade in mismatch repair-deficient tumors. Time point denoted: approximately 9-day in vitro stimulation with candidate neoantigen peptide 5. PCR or immunohistochemistry showed mismatch repair deficiency in every enrolled patient. TCR sequencing covered a few patients who responded to pembrolizumab. An identically run culture lacking peptide was the fold-change baseline. With respect to this clone: Its antigen is currently unknown. One end of the junction fails to match germline, which may point to a read error.

Findings and caveats of the study: Rapid post-treatment expansion, then contraction, generally preceding radiologic response, marked tumor-resident clones.

Germline CDR1 reads MDHEN; CDR2 reads SYDVKM. The CDR3 spans 16 residues. Measured with immunoSEQ multiplex PCR; TCRdb has only the in-frame clones, and not every one. Here the sample spans around 15,000 clones, more than 80% being singletons. Material: cells cultured in vitro, obtained from a patient treated with pembrolizumab. The receptor was isolated from an adult with mismatch repair-deficient cancer. The rearrangement links TRBV28 to TRBJ2-5; possible D gene TRBD1, 6 bases. In DNA, the CDR3 is TGTGCTAGCAGAAGTACGGGACATAGCTTCCAAGAGACCCAGTACTTC. It codes for CASRSTGHSFQETQYF.